This T cell receptor beta chain was captured in a study of blood T cells in healthy people across ages. Approximately 9.2 milliliters was the volume of peripheral blood drawn from each donor. The CDR3 extends over 14 amino acids. The germline CDR1 and CDR2 sequences are SGHRS and YFSETQ. V was shortened by 4 bases and J by 1 base, with 11 bases between the two germline ends. Notes on this clonotype: Its antigen remains unidentified. A clone one base away is much larger, so this may be a read error. Here the CDR3 omits its conserved ending phenylalanine or tryptophan, so a read error is the likely source.

The use of a sample-barcoded 5' primer and a J-beta primer mix characterized a second PCR of about 7 to 12 cycles. TCRdb re-called the 5' RACE reads through MiXCR, storing one row per CDR3 protein. The sample records 800,000 to 950,000 distinct CDR3 sequences, 35% to 40% being singletons. Study-level findings and limits: Long-lived donors carried more naive CD4+ cells and greater diversity than aged donors.

The genes are TRBV5-1 and TRBJ2-5; TRBD1 is a possible D gene (5 bases). The sequence was collected from a man aged 18 to 29 in good health. Sequenced input: blood. The CDR3 reads CASSPTAIQETQYI. In DNA, the CDR3 is TGCGCCAGCAGCCCGACAGCTATCCAAGAGACCCAGTACATC.